The clone carrying this T cell receptor (beta chain) appeared a few times. What it binds is not known. Once sorted, every population was more than 98% pure. The sequenced template was cDNA made from the entire isolated RNA. Libraries were prepared by immunoSEQ multiplex PCR; TCRdb keeps only in-frame clonotypes and omits some of them. The profile shows about 370,000 clones, about 14% of them singletons. There are 13 residues in the CDR3. The germline gives CDR1 SQVTM, CDR2 ANQGSEA. Trimming took 7 bases from V and 8 from J; bases not matched to a gene: 8. The data are from a study of beta chain features in type 1 diabetes. General observations from the study: Insertions at VDJ junctions were less frequent in type 1 diabetes patients. These patients also deleted more nucleotides at the same junctions. HLA effects on TCRB rearrangement stayed unresolved here.

The chain employs TRBV29-1 and TRBJ2-1; 10 bases are shared with TRBD2. The sequenced sample was naive CD4+ T cells from blood. This receptor was identified in a woman aged 18-30 years in good health. The CDR3 loop reads CSGGLAAHDEQFF. CDR3 bases: TGCAGCGGCGGACTAGCGGCGCACGATGAGCAGTTCTTC.